This T cell receptor (beta chain) was identified during a study of cytomegalovirus exposure and HLA in healthy donors. The PCR used 60 Vbeta and 13 Jbeta primers. Measured with immunoSEQ multiplex PCR; TCRdb has only the in-frame clones, and not every one. The sample yields around 85,000 clones, approximately 80% seen once. The V gene lost 1 base and the J gene lost 4 bases, with 10 bases spanning the gap. The CDR3 sequence is 14 residues long. Germline loops: CDR1 SGHAT, CDR2 FQDESV (reference sequence). The receptor was isolated from a woman between 50 and 59 years old in good health and CMV-seropositive. V gene TRBV11-1 combines with J gene TRBJ1-2; D is uncertain. The sequenced sample was PBMCs. The CDR3 sequence: CASSLDPGFYGYTF. In DNA, the CDR3 is TGTGCCAGCAGCTTAGATCCGGGGTTCTATGGCTACACCTTC.